The 23 T cell receptor beta chains below all came from one sample that was sequenced in a study of blood T cell repertoires in COVID-19. The table came from immunoSEQ multiplex PCR; TCRdb's copy has only in-frame clones and leaves some out. Seen here are about 210,000 clones, more than 75% observed once, and the top ten hold roughly 13%. The sequenced sample was peripheral blood. The receptors shown here come from a human donor in a cohort sampled during active COVID-19.

V is TRBV7-9 and J is TRBJ2-1; 13 bases agree with TRBD2. The CDR3 contains 16 residues. CDR1 and CDR2 from the germline V gene are SEHNR and FQNEAQ (reference sequence). V dropped 1 base and J dropped 7; count of bases not matched to a gene: 4. CDR3 in DNA: TGTGCCAGCAGCTTAGGGACTAGCGGGAGAGGTAATGAGCAGTTCTTC. It specifies CASSLGTSGRGNEQFF.

The V gene is TRBV4-1, the J gene TRBJ2-2; 9 bases are a match to TRBD1. V was clipped by 1 base and J by 5 bases; unmatched bases: 8. The CDR3 totals 17 residues. CDR1 is MGHRA and CDR2 is YSYEKL in the germline V gene. CDR3 region: CASSQVGGQGRTGELFF. Here the CDR3 DNA reads TGCGCCAGCAGCCAAGTGGGGGGACAGGGTCGTACCGGGGAGCTGTTTTTT.

The J gene is TRBJ2-4, the V gene TRBV21-1; no check of the table's D call, TRBD2, against the DNA was made. TRBV21-1 is marked as a pseudogene. CDR3 length: 16 amino acids. In nucleotides, the CDR3 is TGTGCCACCTTCAAGAGAACGGGGGGGGCCAAAAACATTCAGTACTTC. It specifies CATFKRTGGAKNIQYF.

The chain uses TRBV3-1 (or the pseudogene TRBV3-2) and TRBJ2-7; 14 bases are a match to TRBD2. After removal of 4 bases from V and 3 bases from J, the junction contained 2 bases not matched to a gene. Germline loops: CDR1 LGHDT, CDR2 YNNKEL (reference sequence). This CDR3 comprises 15 residues. DNA for the CDR3: TGTGCCAGCAGCCTTGGGACTAGCGGGAGCTACGAGCAGTACTTC. Translating it yields CASSLGTSGSYEQYF.

The V gene is TRBV11-2, the J gene TRBJ1-1; a possible D gene is TRBD1 (5 bases). CDR1 and CDR2 from the germline V gene are SGHAT and FQNNGV. Trimming took off 1 base at V and 4 bases at J, with 13 bases between the two ends. The CDR3 runs to 15 residues. The CDR3 protein is CASSLGGGRGTEAFF. The CDR3 region has the DNA TGTGCCAGCAGCTTAGGGGGGGGTAGAGGCACTGAAGCTTTCTTT.

The rearrangement joins TRBV6-6 to TRBJ2-7, with no clear D. CDR3 length equals 15 residues. The germline V gene encodes CDR1 MNHNY and CDR2 SVGAGI (reference sequence). The germline V and J ends were trimmed by 0 bases and 3 bases, with 12 bases remaining between them. CDR3 nucleotide sequence: TGTGCCAGCAGTTACTCGAACCCTGGCAGCTACGAGCAGTACTTC. Encoded protein: CASSYSNPGSYEQYF.

The chain is built from TRBV19 and TRBJ2-6; D perhaps matches TRBD2 (5 bases). The CDR3 extends over 16 amino acids. Germline CDR1 reads LNHDA; CDR2 reads SQIVND (reference sequence). Trimming shortened V by 6 bases and J by 4 bases, and 16 bases separated the two germline ends. The CDR3: CASRPPARAGANVLTF. DNA for the CDR3: TGTGCCAGTAGACCCCCCGCGAGGGCGGGGGCCAACGTCCTGACTTTC.

This chain links TRBV19 with TRBJ1-1; tentatively, D is TRBD1 (6 bases). Germline CDR1 reads LNHDA; CDR2 reads SQIVND (reference sequence). This CDR3 has 14 residues. V was cut by 3 bases and J by 5 bases, with 13 bases left in between. This chain's CDR3 is CASSINRARTEAFF. The CDR3 DNA reads as TGTGCCAGTAGTATTAACAGGGCTAGGACTGAAGCTTTCTTT.

The chain has TRBV3-1 (or the pseudogene TRBV3-2) and TRBJ2-1, with 13 nucleotides matching TRBD2. The CDR3 contains 14 residues. Germline loops: CDR1 LGHDT, CDR2 YNNKEL (reference sequence). Germline trimming cut 4 bases from V and 7 bases from J; bases unmatched to any gene: 1. The CDR3 is CASSRTSGSNEQFF. CDR3 nucleotide sequence: TGTGCCAGCAGCCGGACTAGCGGGAGTAATGAGCAGTTCTTC.

Concerning this clone: Relative to the germline gene, one junction end is altered; a read error may explain this. This chain uses TRBV7-9 with TRBJ2-5, with TRBD1 matching 7 bases. The length of the CDR3 is 14 residues. Germline V gene data show CDR1 as SEHNR and CDR2 as FQNEAQ (reference sequence). The DNA of the CDR3 is TGTGCCAGCAACTTAGGGACAGATCAAGAGACCCAGTACTTC. Translation gives CASNLGTDQETQYF.

The chain links TRBV6-6 to TRBJ1-1; no reliable D call. Germline assignment: CDR1 MNHNY and CDR2 SVGAGI (reference sequence). This CDR3 is built from 11 residues. The germline V and J ends were trimmed by 7 bases and 7 bases, with 10 bases remaining between them. The CDR3 sequence is CASNQWSEAFF. The CDR3 nucleotides are TGTGCCAGCAATCAATGGAGTGAAGCTTTCTTT.

This chain uses TRBV6-1 with TRBJ2-7; D possibly corresponds to TRBD1 (6 bases). The ends were cut back, 0 bases at V and 3 bases at J, with 12 bases in the middle. The CDR3 covers 15 residues. Germline CDR1 and CDR2: MNHNS and SASEGT. This CDR3 is CASSEAWGPSYEQYF. The DNA of the CDR3 is TGTGCCAGCAGTGAAGCTTGGGGGCCCAGCTACGAGCAGTACTTC.

The chain combines TRBV19 with TRBJ1-2, with 7 bases that match TRBD1. From germline, CDR1 is LNHDA and CDR2 SQIVND (reference sequence). V was clipped by 5 bases and J by 1 base; unmatched bases: 1. This CDR3 is built from 13 residues. CDR3 in DNA: TGTGCCAGTAGTGACAGGGTTAACTATGGCTACACCTTC. This sequence encodes CASSDRVNYGYTF.

The rearrangement joins TRBV4-1 to TRBJ1-1; D remains ambiguous. Germline CDR1 is MGHRA and CDR2 is YSYEKL. CDR3 length: 14 residues. With 4 bases removed from V and 3 bases from J, the gap between germline ends came to 12 bases. The CDR3 DNA reads TGCGCCAGCAGCCCACAGTTGAGGGACACTGAAGCTTTCTTT. This encodes CASSPQLRDTEAFF.

This rearrangement joins TRBV3-1 (or the pseudogene TRBV3-2) to TRBJ2-5, with 14 positions matching TRBD2. The J segment lost 4 bases and the V segment lost 4 bases, leaving 8 bases of the junction unmatched. The CDR3 loop spans 17 amino acids. Germline values: CDR1 LGHDT, CDR2 YNNKEL (reference sequence). CDR3 sequence reads: CASSLRLAGGGGETQYF. Written as DNA, the CDR3 is TGTGCCAGCAGCCTACGACTAGCGGGAGGGGGGGGAGAGACCCAGTACTTC.

The chain links TRBV28 to TRBJ2-1; 11 nucleotides align to TRBD1. Trimming removed 8 bases from V and 7 bases from J; junction bases left unmatched: 13. Germline lookup yields CDR1 MDHEN and CDR2 SYDVKM. The CDR3 sequence is 16 residues long. This CDR3 is CASLTPPGQGGNEQFF. As DNA, the CDR3 is TGTGCCAGCTTAACCCCACCGGGACAGGGGGGAAATGAGCAGTTCTTC.

The count of this clone is one. The chain couples TRBV6-1 to TRBJ2-3; 10 bases are shared with TRBD1. V dropped 4 bases and J dropped 3; count of bases not matched to a gene: 4. The germline CDR1 and CDR2 sequences are MNHNS and SASEGT. This CDR3 has 15 amino acids. The CDR3 coding sequence is TGTGCCAGCAGTGCGGGACAGGGGTGGACAGATACGCAGTATTTT. It specifies CASSAGQGWTDTQYF.

This clone was detected ten times or more. This chain links TRBV7-9 with TRBJ1-6; D is unclear. The CDR3 is 13 amino acids. Per germline, CDR1 SEHNR and CDR2 FQNEAQ (reference sequence). V was cut by 3 bases and J by 7 bases, with 7 bases left in between. Here the CDR3 DNA reads TGTGCCAGCAGCTTTTCGGGGAATTCACCCCTCCACTTT. This encodes CASSFSGNSPLHF. Looking up the rest from reference TRBV7-9 and TRBJ1-6 gives the full variable domain: DTGVSQNPRHKITKRGQNVTFRCDPISEHNRLYWYRQTLGQGPEFLTYFQNEAQLEKSRLLSDRFSAERPKGSFSTLEIQRTEQGDSAMYLCASSFSGNSPLHFGNGTRLTVT.

This clone showed up just a few times. The same CDR3 also results from other DNA sequences found in this sample. The rearrangement joins TRBV9 to TRBJ2-2; 8 bases map to TRBD1. Germline CDR1 and CDR2: SGDLS and YYNGEE. The trim removed 4 bases at V and 7 bases at J, leaving 15 bases unmatched. The CDR3 loop spans 17 amino acids. CDR3 amino acids: CASSPSVGRGLSGELFF. As DNA, the CDR3 is TGTGCCAGCAGCCCGTCGGTGGGCAGGGGGCTGAGCGGGGAGCTGTTTTTT.

This clone turned up a few times. This chain joins TRBV2 and TRBJ2-7; possibly TRBD1 for D (5 bases). Trimming left V 2 bases short and J 4 bases short, with 15 bases between. There are 15 residues in the CDR3. Germline V gene sequence: CDR1 SNHLY, CDR2 FYNNEI. The CDR3 bases are TGTGCCAGCAGTGAAAGGCAGGGTGATGAGTACGAGCAGTACTTC. Its protein is CASSERQGDEYEQYF.

The chain employs TRBV6-4 and TRBJ2-3; D may be TRBD1 (5 bases). V was pared by 2 bases and J by 6 bases, with 9 bases between. Germline CDR1 MRHNA, CDR2 SNTAGT. CDR3 length: 13 amino acids. The CDR3 DNA reads as TGTGCCAGCAGTGACGGGGCCTGGGATACGCAGTATTTT. Protein product: CASSDGAWDTQYF.

This chain connects TRBV5-1 to TRBJ1-4; 9 bases fit TRBD1. V shed 0 bases, J shed 2 bases, and the junction held 2 bases outside the gene matches. The CDR3 has 16 residues. Germline V gene lookup returns CDR1 SGHRS and CDR2 YFSETQ. Here the CDR3 reads CASSLGDRATNEKLFF. The CDR3 DNA reads as TGCGCCAGCAGCTTGGGGGACAGGGCCACTAATGAAAAACTGTTTTTT.

This chain joins TRBV27 and TRBJ2-1; 14 nucleotides agree with TRBD2. With V trimmed by 2 bases and J by 7 bases, 10 bases remained unmatched. The CDR3 runs 18 residues. In germline, CDR1 is MNHEY, CDR2 SMNVEV (reference sequence). The DNA of the CDR3 is TGTGCCAGCAGTTTAAGACTAGCGGGGGGGTCGGCTCGGAATGAGCAGTTCTTC. This translates into CASSLRLAGGSARNEQFF.